The entry that follows covers one T cell receptor (beta chain) sequence. The data derive from a study of blood T cell repertoires in COVID-19. The CDR3 sequence is 16 residues long. Trimming cost V 3 bases and J 2 bases, with 15 bases left between them. Germline V gene lookup returns CDR1 SGHDT and CDR2 YYEEEE. Generated by immunoSEQ multiplex PCR, the TCRdb table keeps only in-frame clones and is missing some. The table shows 150,000 to 200,000 clones, with 87% occurring only once. This TCR derives from a woman between 18 and 30 years old who had recovered from COVID-19. Sequencing was performed on peripheral blood. V is TRBV5-6 and J is TRBJ1-3; unclear D gene. DNA for the CDR3: TGTGCCAGCAGCTACGGGAATAGTGCTGCTGGAAACACCATATATTTT. Translated: CASSYGNSAAGNTIYF.